These T cell receptor beta chains were read from a single sample in a study of cytomegalovirus exposure and HLA in healthy donors. Only in-frame clones appear in the TCRdb table, and some are missing; sequencing was by immunoSEQ multiplex PCR. In the table there are fewer than 200,000 clones, about 88% of which are singletons. The material sequenced was PBMCs. The origin of the receptors is a girl less than two years old in good health and CMV-seronegative. CDR3s include the opening cysteine and the closing phenylalanine or tryptophan. D genes are given only for firm matches. Part of the rows lack a size; the others show once, few, many or a class for expanded clones.

>TRBJ2-7|NA|TRBV9|TRBD2
CASSVGLAAYEQYF
TGTGCCAGCAGCGTAGGGCTAGCGGCTTACGAGCAGTACTTC
>TRBJ1-2|NA|TRBV29-1|NA
CSVEAGRDAYGYTF
TGCAGCGTTGAAGCTGGCAGGGATGCCTATGGCTACACCTTC
>TRBJ1-2|NA|TRBV4-2|NA
CASSRRVNSGYGYTF
TGTGCCAGCAGCCGACGGGTAAATTCCGGGTATGGCTACACCTTC
>TRBJ2-7|NA|TRBV11-2|NA
CASRPRVSGEQYF
TGTGCCAGCAGGCCCCGGGTGTCGGGCGAGCAGTACTTC
>TRBJ2-1|NA|TRBV5-1|TRBD2
CASSLGNLAGAYNEQFF
TGCGCCAGCAGCTTGGGGAATCTAGCGGGGGCCTACAATGAGCAGTTCTTC
>TRBJ1-1|NA|TRBV5-1|NA
CASSQGQAVSSIEAFF
TGCGCCAGCAGCCAGGGACAAGCGGTCTCGTCAATCGAAGCTTTCTTT
>TRBJ2-3|NA|TRBV2|TRBD2
CASSTTSGGSTDTQYF
TGTGCCAGCAGTACCACTAGCGGGGGAAGCACAGATACGCAGTATTTT
>TRBJ2-3|NA|TRBV15|TRBD1
CATSRDARGLGTDTQYF
TGTGCCACCAGCAGAGATGCCAGGGGGCTGGGAACAGATACGCAGTATTTT
>TRBJ2-5|NA|TRBV4-2|TRBD2
CASSQDVAGYQETQYF
TGTGCCAGCAGCCAAGATGTAGCGGGGTACCAAGAGACCCAGTACTTC
>TRBJ2-7|once|TRBV27|TRBD2
CASRQLAASSYEQYF
TGTGCCAGCAGACAACTAGCGGCCTCTTCCTACGAGCAGTACTTC
>TRBJ2-3|NA|TRBV27|TRBD2
CASSSGLAGAVRTDTQYF
TGTGCCAGCAGTTCGGGACTAGCGGGGGCTGTGAGGACAGATACGCAGTATTTT
>TRBJ1-2|NA|TRBV2|TRBD1
CASRTGVGYTF
TGTGCCAGCAGGACAGGGGTTGGCTACACCTTC
>TRBJ1-1|NA|TRBV27|NA
CASSLSGYTEAFF
TGTGCCAGCAGTTTATCTGGCTACACTGAAGCTTTCTTT
>TRBJ2-7|once|TRBV18|TRBD1
CASSPTGAYEQYF
TGTGCCAGCTCACCGACAGGGGCGTACGAGCAGTACTTC
>TRBJ2-7|once|TRBV27|TRBD1
CASSSTGSYEQYF
TGTGCCAGCAGTTCGACAGGGTCCTACGAGCAGTACTTC
>TRBJ1-1|NA|TRBV6-1|TRBD1
CASMRDRADTEAFF
TGTGCCAGCATGAGGGACAGGGCGGACACTGAAGCTTTCTTT
>TRBJ2-7|once|TRBV20-1|NA
CSAEQGFEQYF
TGCAGTGCGGAGCAGGGTTTCGAGCAGTACTTC
>TRBJ2-1|NA|TRBV6-5|TRBD2
CASSPSGSSYNEQFF
TGTGCCAGCAGCCCGAGCGGGAGTAGTTACAATGAGCAGTTCTTC
>TRBJ2-1|NA|TRBV7-6|TRBD1
CASSSSSDRVNEQFF
TGTGCCAGCAGCTCATCCTCGGACAGGGTCAATGAGCAGTTCTTC
>TRBJ2-3|NA|TRBV10-2|TRBD2
CASSDGTSGDTQYF
TGCGCCAGCAGTGATGGGACTAGCGGAGATACGCAGTATTTT
>TRBJ2-1|NA|TRBV7-2|NA
CASSLVLRGFGQNNEQFF
TGTGCCAGCAGCTTAGTCCTTAGGGGGTTCGGCCAGAACAATGAGCAGTTCTTC
>TRBJ1-1|once|TRBV21-1|NA
CASSTMDSYTEAFF
TGTGCCAGCAGCACAATGGACAGTTACACTGAAGCTTTCTTT
>TRBJ2-5|once|TRBV10-3|TRBD2
CAISERRDRRGGETQYF
TGTGCCATCAGCGAGCGGAGGGATCGGCGGGGGGGAGAGACCCAGTACTTC
>TRBJ2-5|once|TRBV4-1|TRBD1
CASRDDRGQETQYF
TGCGCCAGCAGGGACGACAGGGGTCAAGAGACCCAGTACTTC
>TRBJ2-1|NA|TRBV9|NA
CASSVGTSYSSYNEQFF
TGTGCCAGCAGCGTTGGAACGAGCTACAGCTCCTACAATGAGCAGTTCTTC
>TRBJ2-1|few|TRBV4-1|NA
CASSQDRAAGLSYNEQFF
TGCGCCAGCAGCCAAGATAGGGCCGCAGGGCTTTCCTACAATGAGCAGTTCTTC
>TRBJ1-3|NA|TRBV5-4|NA
CASSSKTADSGNTIYF
TGTGCCAGCAGCTCCAAGACGGCGGACTCTGGAAACACCATATATTTT
>TRBJ2-2|few|TRBV7-3|NA
CASSLTLTGELFF
TGTGCCAGCAGCTTAACCCTAACCGGGGAGCTGTTTTTT
>TRBJ2-7|NA|TRBV7-9|NA
CASSYLQPYSYEQYF
TGTGCCAGCAGCTACCTACAGCCATACTCCTACGAGCAGTACTTC